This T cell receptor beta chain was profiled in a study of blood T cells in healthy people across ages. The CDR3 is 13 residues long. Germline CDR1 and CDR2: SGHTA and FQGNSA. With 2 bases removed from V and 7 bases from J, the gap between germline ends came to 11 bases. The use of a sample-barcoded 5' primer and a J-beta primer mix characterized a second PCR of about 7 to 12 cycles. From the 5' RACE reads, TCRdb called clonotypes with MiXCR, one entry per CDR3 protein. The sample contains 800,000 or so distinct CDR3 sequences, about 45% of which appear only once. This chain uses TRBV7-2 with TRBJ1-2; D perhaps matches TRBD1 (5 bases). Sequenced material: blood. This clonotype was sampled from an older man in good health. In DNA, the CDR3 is TGTGCCAGCAGCTTAATCAGGGTAGCTGGCTACACCTTC. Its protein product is CASSLIRVAGYTF. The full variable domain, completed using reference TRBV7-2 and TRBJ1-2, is GAGVSQSPSNKVTEKGKDVELRCDPISGHTALYWYRQSLGQGLEFLIYFQGNSAPDKSGLPSDRFSAERTGGSVSTLTIQRTQQEDSAVYLCASSLIRVAGYTFGSGTRLTVV.